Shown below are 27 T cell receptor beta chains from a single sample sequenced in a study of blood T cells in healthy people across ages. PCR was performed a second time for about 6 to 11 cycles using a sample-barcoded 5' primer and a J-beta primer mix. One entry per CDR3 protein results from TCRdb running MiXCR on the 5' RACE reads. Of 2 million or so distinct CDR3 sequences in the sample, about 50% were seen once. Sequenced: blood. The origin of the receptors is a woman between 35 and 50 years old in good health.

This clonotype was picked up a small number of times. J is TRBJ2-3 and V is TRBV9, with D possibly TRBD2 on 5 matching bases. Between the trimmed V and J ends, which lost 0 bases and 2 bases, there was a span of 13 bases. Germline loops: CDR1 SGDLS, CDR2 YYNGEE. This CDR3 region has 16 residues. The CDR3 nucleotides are TGTGCCAGCAGCGTAGAACGGGATTCCCCCACAGATACGCAGTATTTT. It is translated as CASSVERDSPTDTQYF.

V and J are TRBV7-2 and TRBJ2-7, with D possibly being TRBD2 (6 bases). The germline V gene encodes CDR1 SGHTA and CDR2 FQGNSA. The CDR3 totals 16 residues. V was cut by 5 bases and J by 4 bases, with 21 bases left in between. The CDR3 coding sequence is TGTGCCAGCAGCCTAACCACGGGACTTTTCCAGTACGAGCAGTACTTC. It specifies CASSLTTGLFQYEQYF.

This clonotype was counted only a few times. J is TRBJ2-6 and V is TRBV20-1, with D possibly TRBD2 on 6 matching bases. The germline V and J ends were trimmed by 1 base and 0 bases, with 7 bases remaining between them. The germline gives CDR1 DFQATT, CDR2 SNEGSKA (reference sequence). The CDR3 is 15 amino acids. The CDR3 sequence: CSARVGGSGANVLTF. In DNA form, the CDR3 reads TGCAGTGCTAGAGTGGGGGGCTCTGGGGCCAACGTCCTGACTTTC.

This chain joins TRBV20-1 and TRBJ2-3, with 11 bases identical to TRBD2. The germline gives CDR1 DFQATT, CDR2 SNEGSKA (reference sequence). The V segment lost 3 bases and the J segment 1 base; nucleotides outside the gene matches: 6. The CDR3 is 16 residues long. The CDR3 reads CSASKLAGERTDTQYF. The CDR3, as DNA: TGCAGTGCTAGTAAACTAGCGGGGGAGCGCACAGATACGCAGTATTTT.

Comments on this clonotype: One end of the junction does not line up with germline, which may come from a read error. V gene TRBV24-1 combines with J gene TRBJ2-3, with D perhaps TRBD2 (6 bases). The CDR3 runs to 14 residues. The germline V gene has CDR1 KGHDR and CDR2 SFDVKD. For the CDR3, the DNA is TGTGCCACCGGTGATATTGCGGGAACAGATACGCAGTATTTT. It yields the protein CATGDIAGTDTQYF.

CDR3 nucleotide sequence: TGCAGTGCTAGAGAATTGGGCCTGTCTTCCGCGGGGGAGCAGTACTTC. Translation: CSARELGLSSAGEQYF. The V call is TRBV20-1, the J call TRBJ2-4, with TRBD2 identical over 7 bases. Germline CDR1 DFQATT, CDR2 SNEGSKA (reference sequence). CDR3 length equals 16 residues. V lost 0 bases and J lost 13; bases outside the gene matches: 18.

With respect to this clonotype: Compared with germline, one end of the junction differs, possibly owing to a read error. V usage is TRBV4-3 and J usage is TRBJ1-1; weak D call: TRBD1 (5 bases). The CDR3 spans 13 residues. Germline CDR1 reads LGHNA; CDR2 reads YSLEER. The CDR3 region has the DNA TGCGCCGGCAGCCCGGGGACGAACACTGAAGCTTTCTTT. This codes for CAGSPGTNTEAFF.

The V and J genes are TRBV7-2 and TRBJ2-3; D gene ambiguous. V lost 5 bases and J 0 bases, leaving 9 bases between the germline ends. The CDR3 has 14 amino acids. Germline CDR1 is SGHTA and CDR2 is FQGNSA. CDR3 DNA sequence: TGTGCCAGCAGCCCATACAGCAGCACAGATACGCAGTATTTT. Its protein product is CASSPYSSTDTQYF.

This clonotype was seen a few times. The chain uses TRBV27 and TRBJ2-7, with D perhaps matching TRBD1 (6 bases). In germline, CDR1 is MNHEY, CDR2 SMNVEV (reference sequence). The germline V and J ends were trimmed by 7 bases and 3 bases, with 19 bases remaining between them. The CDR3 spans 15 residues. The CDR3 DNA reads TGTGCCAGCACCAAATATGTACAGGGAAACTACGAGCAGTACTTC. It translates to CASTKYVQGNYEQYF.

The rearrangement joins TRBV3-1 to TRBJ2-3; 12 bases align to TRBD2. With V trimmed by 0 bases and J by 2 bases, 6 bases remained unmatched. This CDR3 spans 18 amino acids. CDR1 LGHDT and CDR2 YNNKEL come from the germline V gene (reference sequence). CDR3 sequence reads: CASSQDSGLAGNTDTQYF. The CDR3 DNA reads TGTGCCAGCAGCCAAGACTCAGGACTAGCGGGGAACACAGATACGCAGTATTTT.

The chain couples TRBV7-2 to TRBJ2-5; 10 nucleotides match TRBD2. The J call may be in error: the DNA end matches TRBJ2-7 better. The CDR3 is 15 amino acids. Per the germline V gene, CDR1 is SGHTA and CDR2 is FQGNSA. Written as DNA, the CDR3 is TGTGCCAGCAGCTCCCTAGCGGGGGCGCCCTACGAGCAGTACTTC. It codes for CASSSLAGAPYEQYF.

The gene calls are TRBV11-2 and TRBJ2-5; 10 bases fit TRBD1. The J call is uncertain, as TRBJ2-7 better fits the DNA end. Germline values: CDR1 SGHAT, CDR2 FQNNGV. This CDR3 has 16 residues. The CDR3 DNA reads TGTGCCAGCAGCTACGGGACAGGGGCGCTCGGGTACGAGCAGTACTTC. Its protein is CASSYGTGALGYEQYF.

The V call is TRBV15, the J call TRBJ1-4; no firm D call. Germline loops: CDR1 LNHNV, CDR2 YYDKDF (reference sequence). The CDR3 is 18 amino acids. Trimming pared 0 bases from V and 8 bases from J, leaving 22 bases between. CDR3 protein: CATSRDKLENREGEKLFF. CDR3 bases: TGTGCCACCAGCAGAGATAAGTTGGAGAACAGAGAAGGGGAAAAACTGTTTTTT.

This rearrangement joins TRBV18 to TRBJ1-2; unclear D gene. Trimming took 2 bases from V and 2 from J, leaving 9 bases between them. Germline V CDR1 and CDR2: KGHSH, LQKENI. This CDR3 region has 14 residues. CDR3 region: CASSPTINNYGYTF. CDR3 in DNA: TGTGCCAGCTCACCAACTATTAACAACTATGGCTACACCTTC.

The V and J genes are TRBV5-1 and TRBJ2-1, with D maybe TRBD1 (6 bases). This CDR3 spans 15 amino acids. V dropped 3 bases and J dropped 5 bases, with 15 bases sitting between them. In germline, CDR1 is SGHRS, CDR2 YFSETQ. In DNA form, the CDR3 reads TGCGCCAGCAGCTCCCTTTGGGGGCCTGACAATGAGCAGTTCTTC. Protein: CASSSLWGPDNEQFF.

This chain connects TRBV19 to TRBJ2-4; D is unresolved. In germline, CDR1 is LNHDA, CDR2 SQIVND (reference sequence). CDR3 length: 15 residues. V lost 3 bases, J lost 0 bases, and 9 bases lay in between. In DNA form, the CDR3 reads TGTGCCAGTAGTATCTTTTACCAAGCCAAAAACATTCAGTACTTC. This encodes CASSIFYQAKNIQYF. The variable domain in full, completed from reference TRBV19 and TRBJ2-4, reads DGGITQSPKYLFRKEGQNVTLSCEQNLNHDAMYWYRQDPGQGLRLIYYSQIVNDFQKGDIAEGYSVSREKKESFPLTVTSAQKNPTAFYLCASSIFYQAKNIQYFGAGTRLSVL.

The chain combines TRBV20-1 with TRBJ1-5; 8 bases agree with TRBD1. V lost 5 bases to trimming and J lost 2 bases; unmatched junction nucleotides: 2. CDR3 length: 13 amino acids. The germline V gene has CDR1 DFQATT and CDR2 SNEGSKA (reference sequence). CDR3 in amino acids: CSAPGQGNQPQHF. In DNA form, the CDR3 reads TGCAGTGCTCCGGGACAGGGCAATCAGCCCCAGCATTTT.

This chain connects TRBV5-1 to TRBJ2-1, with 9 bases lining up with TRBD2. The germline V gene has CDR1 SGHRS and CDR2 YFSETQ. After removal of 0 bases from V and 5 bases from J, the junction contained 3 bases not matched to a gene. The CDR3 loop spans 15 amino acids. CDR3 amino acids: CASSLVAGADNEQFF. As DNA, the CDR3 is TGCGCCAGCAGCTTGGTAGCGGGGGCGGACAATGAGCAGTTCTTC.

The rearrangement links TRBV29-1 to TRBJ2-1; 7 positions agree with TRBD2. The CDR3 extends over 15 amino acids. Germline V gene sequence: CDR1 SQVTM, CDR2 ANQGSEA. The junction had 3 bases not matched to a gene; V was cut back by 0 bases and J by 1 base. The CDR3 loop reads CSVEEVSGSYNEQFF. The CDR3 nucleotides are TGCAGCGTTGAAGAGGTTAGCGGGTCCTACAATGAGCAGTTCTTC.

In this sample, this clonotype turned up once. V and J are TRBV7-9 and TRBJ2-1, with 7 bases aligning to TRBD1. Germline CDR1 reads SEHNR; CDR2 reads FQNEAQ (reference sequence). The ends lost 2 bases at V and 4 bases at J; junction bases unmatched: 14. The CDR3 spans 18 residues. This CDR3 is CASSLTKSFSGGYNEQFF. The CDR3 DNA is TGTGCCAGCAGCTTAACGAAAAGCTTCTCAGGGGGATACAATGAGCAGTTCTTC. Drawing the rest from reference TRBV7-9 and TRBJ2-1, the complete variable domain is DTGVSQNPRHKITKRGQNVTFRCDPISEHNRLYWYRQTLGQGPEFLTYFQNEAQLEKSRLLSDRFSAERPKGSFSTLEIQRTEQGDSAMYLCASSLTKSFSGGYNEQFFGPGTRLTVL.

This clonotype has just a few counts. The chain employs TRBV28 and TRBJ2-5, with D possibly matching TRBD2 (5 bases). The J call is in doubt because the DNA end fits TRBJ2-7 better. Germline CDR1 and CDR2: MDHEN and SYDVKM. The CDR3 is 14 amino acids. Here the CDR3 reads CASKVAGGANEQYF. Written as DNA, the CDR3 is TGTGCCAGCAAGGTAGCCGGAGGAGCCAACGAGCAGTACTTC.

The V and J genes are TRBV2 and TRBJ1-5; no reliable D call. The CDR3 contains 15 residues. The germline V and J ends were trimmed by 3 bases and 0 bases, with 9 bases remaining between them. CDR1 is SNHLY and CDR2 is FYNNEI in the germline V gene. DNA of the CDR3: TGTGCCAGCAGTGATACACAGACTAGCAATCAGCCCCAGCATTTT. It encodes CASSDTQTSNQPQHF.

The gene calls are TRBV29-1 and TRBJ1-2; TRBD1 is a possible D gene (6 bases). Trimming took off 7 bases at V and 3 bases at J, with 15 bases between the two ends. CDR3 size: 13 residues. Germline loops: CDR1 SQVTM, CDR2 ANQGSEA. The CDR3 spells CSAAGQSHYGYTF. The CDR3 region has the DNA TGCAGCGCCGCCGGACAGTCCCACTATGGCTACACCTTC.

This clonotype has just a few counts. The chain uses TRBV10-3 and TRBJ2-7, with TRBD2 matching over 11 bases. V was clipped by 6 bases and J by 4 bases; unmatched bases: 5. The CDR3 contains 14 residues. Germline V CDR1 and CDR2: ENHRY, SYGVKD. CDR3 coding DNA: TGTGCCATCAGAGGTAGCGGGGGGGCTTACGAGCAGTACTTC. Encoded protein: CAIRGSGGAYEQYF.

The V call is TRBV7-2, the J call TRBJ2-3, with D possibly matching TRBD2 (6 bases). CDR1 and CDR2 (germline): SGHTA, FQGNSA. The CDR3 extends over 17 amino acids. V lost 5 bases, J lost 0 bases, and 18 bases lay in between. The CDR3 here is CASSNPLGLASTDTQYF. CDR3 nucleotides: TGTGCCAGCAGCAATCCCCTCGGGCTAGCGAGCACAGATACGCAGTATTTT.

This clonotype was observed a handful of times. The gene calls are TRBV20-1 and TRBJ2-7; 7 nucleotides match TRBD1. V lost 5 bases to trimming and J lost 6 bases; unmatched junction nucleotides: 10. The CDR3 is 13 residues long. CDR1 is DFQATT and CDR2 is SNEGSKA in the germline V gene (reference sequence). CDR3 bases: TGCAGTGCTCTTCGACAGGGAGTAGGCGAGCAGTACTTC. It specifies CSALRQGVGEQYF.

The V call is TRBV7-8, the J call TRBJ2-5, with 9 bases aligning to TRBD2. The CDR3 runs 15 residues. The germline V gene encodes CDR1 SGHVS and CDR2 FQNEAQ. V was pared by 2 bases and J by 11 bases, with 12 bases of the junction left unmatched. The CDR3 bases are TGTGCCAGCAGCTTACTCGGCGGGGGGGCCAATGAGCAGTACTTC. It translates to CASSLLGGGANEQYF.